This TCR beta chain came from a study of blood T cell repertoires in COVID-19. Study-wide background: Material from acute and convalescent COVID-19 was sourced from the United States, Italy and Spain. T cells, B-cell-depleted T cells, or PBMCs provided the cDNA or gDNA that served as material.

Germline CDR1 is SGDLS and CDR2 is YYNGEE. This CDR3 region has 18 residues. Deletions cut 3 bases from V and 9 bases from J, with 28 bases between. In the authors' methods: Amplification from reference gene primers served as the basis for estimated nucleated cell counts. Produced via immunoSEQ multiplex PCR; TCRdb's table is partial and in-frame only. V and J calls and clone size come straight from that table; D and trimming were deduced from the DNA. The profile shows about 210,000 clones, 83% of them singletons. The source material was peripheral blood. This sequence was found in a woman aged 40 to 50 with active or convalescent COVID-19. This sequence joins TRBV9 and TRBJ2-1, with a tentative D call TRBD2 (6 bases). The CDR3: CASSAQLSGDLQLGEQFF. The CDR3 bases are TGTGCCAGCAGCGCCCAGCTTTCGGGAGACCTACAATTGGGTGAGCAGTTCTTC.